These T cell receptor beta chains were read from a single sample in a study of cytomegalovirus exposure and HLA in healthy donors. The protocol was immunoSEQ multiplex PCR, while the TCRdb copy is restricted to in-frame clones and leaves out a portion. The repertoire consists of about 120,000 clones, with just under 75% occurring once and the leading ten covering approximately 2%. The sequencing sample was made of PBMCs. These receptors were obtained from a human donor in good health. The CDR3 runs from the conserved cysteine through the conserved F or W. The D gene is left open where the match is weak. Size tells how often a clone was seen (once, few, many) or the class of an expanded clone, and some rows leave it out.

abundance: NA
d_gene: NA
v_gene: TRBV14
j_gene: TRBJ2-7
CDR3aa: CASSQGRGRYEQYF
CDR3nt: TGTGCCAGCAGCCAAGGCAGGGGGAGGTACGAGCAGTACTTC

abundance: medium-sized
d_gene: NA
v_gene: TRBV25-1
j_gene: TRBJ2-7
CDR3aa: CASSELGADEQYF
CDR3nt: TGTGCCAGCAGTGAACTGGGGGCCGACGAGCAGTACTTC

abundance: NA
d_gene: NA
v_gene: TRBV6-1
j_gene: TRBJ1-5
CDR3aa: CAIYAGGGQPQHF
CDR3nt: TGTGCCATATATGCGGGGGGCGGCCAGCCCCAGCATTTT

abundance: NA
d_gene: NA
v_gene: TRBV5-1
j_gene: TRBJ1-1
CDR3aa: CASSPDGAEAFF
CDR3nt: TGCGCCAGCAGCCCCGACGGGGCTGAAGCTTTCTTT

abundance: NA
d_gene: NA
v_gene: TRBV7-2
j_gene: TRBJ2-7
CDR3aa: CASSLGQRYEQYF
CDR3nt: TGTGCCAGCAGCTTAGGACAGCGCTACGAGCAGTACTTC

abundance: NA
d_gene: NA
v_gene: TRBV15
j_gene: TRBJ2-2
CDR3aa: CATKLQPDTGELFF
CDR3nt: TGTGCCACCAAACTCCAACCGGACACCGGGGAGCTGTTTTTT

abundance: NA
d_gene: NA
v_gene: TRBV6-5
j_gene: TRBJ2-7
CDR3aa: CASSYSYSSYEQYF
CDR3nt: TGTGCCAGCAGTTACTCCTATAGCTCCTACGAGCAGTACTTC

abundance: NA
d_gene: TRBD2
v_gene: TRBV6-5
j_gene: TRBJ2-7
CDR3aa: CASSFPTSGLSYEQYF
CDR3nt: TGTGCCAGCAGTTTTCCGACTAGCGGGCTCTCCTACGAGCAGTACTTC

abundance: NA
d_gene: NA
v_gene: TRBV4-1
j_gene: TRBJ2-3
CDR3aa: CASSRDSSTDTQYF
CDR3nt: TGCGCCAGCAGCCGGGACTCCAGCACAGATACGCAGTATTTT

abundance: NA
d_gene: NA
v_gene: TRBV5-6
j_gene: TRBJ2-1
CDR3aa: CASSMVAETYNEQFF
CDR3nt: TGTGCCAGCAGCATGGTAGCGGAGACATACAATGAGCAGTTCTTC

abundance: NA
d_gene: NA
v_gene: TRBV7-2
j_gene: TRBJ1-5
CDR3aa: CASSLEQGPYSNQPQHF
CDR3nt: TGTGCCAGCAGCTTAGAGCAGGGTCCTTATAGCAATCAGCCCCAGCATTTT

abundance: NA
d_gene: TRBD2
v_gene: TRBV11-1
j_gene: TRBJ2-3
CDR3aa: CASSRTSGGARTDTQYF
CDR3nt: TGTGCCAGCAGCCGAACTAGCGGGGGGGCGCGCACAGATACGCAGTATTTT

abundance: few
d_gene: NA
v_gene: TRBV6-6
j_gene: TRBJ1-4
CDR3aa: CASMIGGANEKLFF
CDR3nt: TGTGCCAGCATGATTGGGGGGGCTAATGAAAAACTGTTTTTT

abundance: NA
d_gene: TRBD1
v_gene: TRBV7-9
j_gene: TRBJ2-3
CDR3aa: CASSSPGTGVMHTQYF
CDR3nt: TGTGCCAGCAGCTCCCCCGGGACAGGGGTCATGCATACGCAGTATTTT

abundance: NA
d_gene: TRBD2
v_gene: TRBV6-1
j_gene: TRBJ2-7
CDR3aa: CASSGRTSGRNEQYF
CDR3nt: TGTGCCAGCAGTGGGAGGACTAGCGGGAGGAATGAGCAGTACTTC

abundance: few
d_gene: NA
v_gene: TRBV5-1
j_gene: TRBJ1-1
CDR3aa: CASSLTGNTEAFF
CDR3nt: TGCGCCAGCAGCCTGACGGGGAACACTGAAGCTTTCTTT

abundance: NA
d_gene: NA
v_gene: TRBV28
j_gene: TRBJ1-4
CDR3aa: CASSLGGEREKLFF
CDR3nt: TGTGCCAGCAGTTTAGGGGGGGAGCGTGAAAAACTGTTTTTT